These 21 T cell receptor beta chains came from one sample sequenced in a study of regulatory T cells in long-lasting Graves disease. Relying on iRepertoire HTBI primers and Arm-PCR of CDR3 regions, the team built TCR beta libraries. From the multiplex PCR reads, TCRdb called clonotypes with MiXCR, one entry per CDR3 protein. The profile covers over 500,000 distinct CDR3 sequences, with 15% to 20% appearing a single time and about 18% taken by the ten largest. Noted time point: newly diagnosed GD, antithyroid drugs for less than 3 months. Extracted PBMC RNA gave rise to the TCR library. A further study also used this sample, focusing on T cells in Graves' hyperthyroidism and ophthalmopathy.

Material: peripheral blood mononuclear cells (PBMCs), obtained at new diagnosis, from a patient treated with antithyroid drugs. The receptors derive from a woman aged 25 to 39 with Graves disease.

The sample holds many counts of this clonotype. The chain carries TRBV11-2 and TRBJ1-2; no definite D call. Trimming pared 5 bases from V and 4 bases from J, leaving 14 bases between. The CDR3 runs 14 residues. Germline CDR1 is SGHAT and CDR2 is FQNNGV. The CDR3 is CASSDGMTRYGYTF. CDR3 coding DNA: TGTGCCAGCAGCGATGGGATGACCCGCTATGGCTACACCTTC.

This clonotype was detected ten times or more. The chain recombines TRBV29-1 with TRBJ1-1; D gene ambiguous. The CDR3 covers 11 residues. Germline V gives CDR1 SQVTM, CDR2 ANQGSEA. The V end was cut by 2 bases, the J end by 1 base, with 2 bases between. CDR3 loop: CSVERNTEAFF. CDR3 in DNA: TGCAGCGTTGAACGGAACACTGAAGCTTTCTTT.

This clonotype was observed many times. The chain has TRBV20-1 and TRBJ1-1; 8 bases agree with TRBD1. V lost 3 bases to trimming and J lost 3 bases; unmatched junction nucleotides: 0. CDR3 size: 12 residues. Germline values: CDR1 DFQATT, CDR2 SNEGSKA (reference sequence). This chain's CDR3 is CSARTGDTEAFF. CDR3 DNA: TGCAGTGCTAGGACAGGGGACACTGAAGCTTTCTTT.

Concerning this clonotype itself: Since a much larger clone is just one base distant, this may be a read error. The J gene is TRBJ2-7, the V gene TRBV28; D could derive from TRBD1 or TRBD2 (5 bases each). The CDR3 extends over 15 amino acids. In germline, CDR1 is MDHEN, CDR2 SYDVKM. The CDR3 here is CASSFLGVASCEQYF. DNA for the CDR3: TGTGCCAGCAGTTTTTTGGGGGTCGCGTCCTGCGAGCAGTACTTC. Using reference TRBV28 and TRBJ2-7 for the parts outside the CDR3, the full variable domain is DVKVTQSSRYLVKRTGEKVFLECVQDMDHENMFWYRQDPGLGLRLIYFSYDVKMKEKGDIPEGYSVSREKKERFSLILESASTNQTSMYLCASSFLGVASCEQYFGPGTRLTVT.

V gene TRBV5-1 combines with J gene TRBJ2-7; D is perhaps TRBD1 or TRBD2 (5 bases each). The germline V gene has CDR1 SGHRS and CDR2 YFSETQ. The length of the CDR3 is 17 residues. Between the trimmed V and J ends, which lost 4 bases and 2 bases, there was a span of 22 bases. The CDR3: CASSRNIPPGPTYEQYF. DNA for the CDR3: TGCGCCAGCAGCCGCAACATTCCTCCGGGACCGACCTACGAGCAGTACTTC.

The chain is built from TRBV6-1 and TRBJ2-4; a weak D match, TRBD2 (6 bases). V lost 6 bases to trimming and J lost 7 bases, with 13 bases between them. The CDR3 covers 13 residues. Germline V gives CDR1 MNHNS, CDR2 SASEGT. The CDR3: CASRLAAGNIQYF. The CDR3 DNA sequence: TGTGCCAGCAGATTAGCGGCTGGGAACATTCAGTACTTC.

The V gene is TRBV7-2, the J gene TRBJ2-3, with a possible D match to TRBD2 (5 bases). This CDR3 region has 17 residues. The germline V and J ends were trimmed by 4 bases and 2 bases, with 19 bases remaining between them. Germline CDR1 SGHTA, CDR2 FQGNSA. The chain's CDR3 is CASSSTSLRDYTDTQYF. The CDR3 DNA reads TGTGCCAGCAGCTCTACCAGCCTCCGGGATTACACAGATACGCAGTATTTT.

This clonotype was seen a handful of times. J is TRBJ2-2 and V is TRBV19, with D uncertain. The germline V and J ends were trimmed by 7 bases and 3 bases, with 9 bases remaining between them. This CDR3 is 13 amino acids long. Germline V gene sequence: CDR1 LNHDA, CDR2 SQIVND (reference sequence). CDR3 residues: CASNGRDTGELFF. Written as DNA, the CDR3 is TGTGCCAGTAATGGCCGTGACACCGGGGAGCTGTTTTTT.

This clonotype was recorded at least ten times. The rearrangement links TRBV28 to TRBJ1-6; D unresolved. The CDR3 length is 12 residues. Germline V gives CDR1 MDHEN, CDR2 SYDVKM. V dropped 3 bases and J dropped 7 bases, with 4 bases sitting between them. The CDR3 spells CASSFLNSPLHF. For the CDR3, the DNA is TGTGCCAGCAGTTTTTTGAATTCACCCCTCCACTTT.

This clonotype was observed at least ten times. V is TRBV12-3 or TRBV12-4 and J is TRBJ2-1; D gene ambiguous. V lost 8 bases and J 1 base, leaving 12 bases between the germline ends. The length of the CDR3 is 14 residues. CDR3 sequence reads: CASRSGRSYNEQFF. DNA of the CDR3: TGTGCCAGCCGATCGGGCAGGTCCTACAATGAGCAGTTCTTC.

Only a few counts were recorded for this clonotype. This sequence joins TRBV5-6 and TRBJ2-3; possibly TRBD1 for D (6 bases). Trimming pared 7 bases from V and 4 bases from J, leaving 19 bases between. Per germline, CDR1 SGHDT and CDR2 YYEEEE. The CDR3 runs 15 residues. The CDR3 sequence is CASGPAVGGADTQYF. The CDR3 bases are TGTGCCAGCGGCCCGGCGGTAGGGGGTGCAGATACGCAGTATTTT.

This sequence joins TRBV20-1 and TRBJ2-7; D unclear. This CDR3 comprises 10 residues. V was shortened by 5 bases and J by 9 bases, with 11 bases between the two germline ends. Per germline, CDR1 DFQATT and CDR2 SNEGSKA (reference sequence). The CDR3 bases are TGCAGTGCTGGAAACACGGCGCAGTACTTC. Translating gives CSAGNTAQYF.

This clonotype was seen many times. The chain links TRBV11-2 to TRBJ2-7; 7 bases agree with TRBD2. The CDR3 runs 17 residues. Unmatched junction bases numbered 12, after V lost 4 bases and J lost 0 bases. Germline lookup yields CDR1 SGHAT and CDR2 FQNNGV. The CDR3 DNA is TGTGCCAGCAGCTACACCTCTAGCGGAGTAAGCTCCTACGAGCAGTACTTC. Protein sequence: CASSYTSSGVSSYEQYF.

This clonotype has ten or more counts. The V call is TRBV5-1, the J call TRBJ2-2; D remains unclear. CDR1 and CDR2 (germline): SGHRS, YFSETQ. This CDR3 has 15 residues. Trimming pared 5 bases from V and 0 bases from J, leaving 11 bases between. The CDR3 coding sequence is TGCGCCAGCAGGGTCTCACCCTCGAACACCGGGGAGCTGTTTTTT. Translating gives CASRVSPSNTGELFF.

The chain couples TRBV4-1 to TRBJ2-7; TRBD2 might be the D (6 bases). The germline V and J ends were trimmed by 0 bases and 4 bases, with 16 bases remaining between them. Germline V lookup: CDR1 MGHRA, CDR2 YSYEKL. The CDR3 totals 16 residues. The CDR3 DNA follows: TGCGCCAGCAGCCAAGACGTGGCGGGGAGTAGTTACGAGCAGTACTTC. It translates to CASSQDVAGSSYEQYF.

This chain connects TRBV3-1 to TRBJ1-6; TRBD1 matches at 8 bases. CDR1 and CDR2 from the germline V gene are LGHDT and YNNKEL (reference sequence). The CDR3 spans 15 residues. The trim removed 3 bases at V and 10 bases at J, leaving 8 bases unmatched. The CDR3 reads CASSHRDRLYSPLHF. CDR3 bases: TGTGCCAGCAGCCACCGGGACAGGTTATACTCACCCCTCCACTTT. Supplemented by reference TRBV3-1 and TRBJ1-6, the full variable domain reads DTAVSQTPKYLVTQMGNDKSIKCEQNLGHDTMYWYKQDSKKFLKIMFSYNNKELIINETVPNRFSPKSPDKAHLNLHINSLELGDSAVYFCASSHRDRLYSPLHFGNGTRLTVT.

This clonotype was seen ten or more times. The genes are TRBV7-2 and TRBJ1-4; D is ambiguous. V dropped 5 bases and J dropped 6 bases, with 16 bases sitting between them. The CDR3 spans 15 residues. Per germline, CDR1 SGHTA and CDR2 FQGNSA. CDR3 in amino acids: CASSPWASPDEKLFF. In DNA form, the CDR3 reads TGTGCCAGCAGCCCGTGGGCCAGTCCCGATGAAAAACTGTTTTTT.

This clonotype was counted many times. The CDR3 DNA is TGTGCCAGCAGCCTGGGACAGATTAATGAAAAACTGTTTTTT. Translation gives CASSLGQINEKLFF. The chain joins TRBV7-9 to TRBJ1-4; 7 bases are shared with TRBD1. The ends lost 5 bases at V and 4 bases at J; junction bases unmatched: 4. Germline CDR1 reads SEHNR; CDR2 reads FQNEAQ (reference sequence). There are 14 residues in the CDR3. Together with reference TRBV7-9 and TRBJ1-4, the CDR3 gives the full variable domain: DTGVSQNPRHKITKRGQNVTFRCDPISEHNRLYWYRQTLGQGPEFLTYFQNEAQLEKSRLLSDRFSAERPKGSFSTLEIQRTEQGDSAMYLCASSLGQINEKLFFGSGTQLSVL.

This sequence joins TRBV4-1 and TRBJ2-1; D remains unclear. Looked up from germline, CDR1 is MGHRA and CDR2 is YSYEKL. The V and J ends lost 3 bases and 10 bases respectively, with 7 bases between them. This CDR3 spans 11 amino acids. The CDR3 DNA sequence: TGCGCCAGCAGCCACAGCTACGAGCAGTTCTTC. It translates to CASSHSYEQFF.

This clonotype was seen repeatedly, ten times or more. The V call is TRBV29-1, the J call TRBJ2-5, with D maybe TRBD1 (6 bases). Germline V gene sequence: CDR1 SQVTM, CDR2 ANQGSEA. Trimming took 6 bases from V and 5 from J, leaving 16 bases between them. CDR3 size: 13 residues. The CDR3 loop reads CSVGDTPGETQYF. CDR3 nucleotide sequence: TGCAGCGTGGGGGACACCCCTGGGGAGACCCAGTACTTC.

This clonotype was seen ten or more times. The chain employs TRBV20-1 and TRBJ2-1; D perhaps matches TRBD1 (6 bases). Per the germline V gene, CDR1 is DFQATT and CDR2 is SNEGSKA (reference sequence). The V and J ends lost 6 bases and 4 bases respectively, with 7 bases between them. The CDR3 contains 11 residues. The CDR3 sequence: CSAQGYNEQFF. CDR3 DNA sequence: TGCAGTGCCCAGGGGTACAATGAGCAGTTCTTC.